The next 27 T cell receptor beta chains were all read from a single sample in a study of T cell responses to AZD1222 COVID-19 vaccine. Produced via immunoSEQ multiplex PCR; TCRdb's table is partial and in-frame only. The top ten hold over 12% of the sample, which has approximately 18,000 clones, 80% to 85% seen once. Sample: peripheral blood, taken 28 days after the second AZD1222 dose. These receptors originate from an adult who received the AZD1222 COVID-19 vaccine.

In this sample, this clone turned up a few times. The CDR3 here is CASRPQGGSTEAFF. Written as DNA, the CDR3 is TGTGCCAGCAGGCCCCAGGGGGGGAGCACTGAAGCTTTCTTT. J is TRBJ1-1 and V is TRBV7-9; 7 bases are a match to TRBD1. V was clipped by 6 bases and J by 4 bases; unmatched bases: 8. Germline V gives CDR1 SEHNR, CDR2 FQNEAQ (reference sequence). The CDR3 extends over 14 amino acids. Supplemented by reference TRBV7-9 and TRBJ1-1, the full variable domain reads DTGVSQNPRHKITKRGQNVTFRCDPISEHNRLYWYRQTLGQGPEFLTYFQNEAQLEKSRLLSDRFSAERPKGSFSTLEIQRTEQGDSAMYLCASRPQGGSTEAFFGQGTRLTVV.

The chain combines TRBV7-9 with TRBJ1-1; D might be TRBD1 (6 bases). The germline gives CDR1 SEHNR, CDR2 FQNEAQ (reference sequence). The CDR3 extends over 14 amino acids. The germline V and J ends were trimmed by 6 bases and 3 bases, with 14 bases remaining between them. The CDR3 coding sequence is TGTGCCAGCAGGCGGCGAGGGGGGCACACTGAAGCTTTCTTT. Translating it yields CASRRRGGHTEAFF.

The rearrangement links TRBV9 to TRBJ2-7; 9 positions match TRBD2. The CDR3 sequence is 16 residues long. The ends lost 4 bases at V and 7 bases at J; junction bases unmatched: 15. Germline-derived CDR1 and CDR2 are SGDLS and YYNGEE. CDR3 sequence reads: CASSYGSGLAFKEQYF. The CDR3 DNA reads TGTGCCAGCAGCTATGGGTCGGGACTAGCTTTTAAGGAGCAGTACTTC. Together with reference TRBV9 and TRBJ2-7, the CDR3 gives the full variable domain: DSGVTQTPKHLITATGQRVTLRCSPRSGDLSVYWYQQSLDQGLQFLIQYYNGEERAKGNILERFSAQQFPDLHSELNLSSLELGDSALYFCASSYGSGLAFKEQYFGPGTRLTVT.

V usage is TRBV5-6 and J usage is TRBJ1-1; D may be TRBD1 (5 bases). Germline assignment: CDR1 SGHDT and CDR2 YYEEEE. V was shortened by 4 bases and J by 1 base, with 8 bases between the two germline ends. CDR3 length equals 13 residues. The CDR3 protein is CASSRGENTEAFF. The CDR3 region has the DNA TGTGCCAGCAGCCGAGGGGAGAACACTGAAGCTTTCTTT.

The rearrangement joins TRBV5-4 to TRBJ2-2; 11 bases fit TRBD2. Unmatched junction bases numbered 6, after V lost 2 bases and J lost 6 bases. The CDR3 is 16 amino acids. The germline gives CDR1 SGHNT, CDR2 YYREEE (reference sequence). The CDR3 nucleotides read TGTGCCAGCAGCTTTAGCGGGGGGGCTTTTTCCGGGGAGCTGTTTTTT. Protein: CASSFSGGAFSGELFF.

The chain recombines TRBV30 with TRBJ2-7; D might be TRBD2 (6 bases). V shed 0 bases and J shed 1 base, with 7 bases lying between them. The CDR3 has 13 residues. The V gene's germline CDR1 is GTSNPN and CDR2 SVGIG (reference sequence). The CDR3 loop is CAWSVGTSYEQYF. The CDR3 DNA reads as TGTGCCTGGAGTGTGGGGACTTCCTACGAGCAGTACTTC.

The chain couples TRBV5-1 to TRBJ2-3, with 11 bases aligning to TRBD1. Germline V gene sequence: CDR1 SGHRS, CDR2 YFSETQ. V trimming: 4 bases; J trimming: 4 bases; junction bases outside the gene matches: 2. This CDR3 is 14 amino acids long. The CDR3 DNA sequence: TGCGCCAGCAGCCGGGGACAGGGGGCAGATACGCAGTATTTT. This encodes CASSRGQGADTQYF. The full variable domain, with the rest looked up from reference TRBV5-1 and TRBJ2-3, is KAGVTQTPRYLIKTRGQQVTLSCSPISGHRSVSWYQQTPGQGLQFLFEYFSETQRNKGNFPGRFSGRQFSNSRSEMNVSTLELGDSALYLCASSRGQGADTQYFGPGTRLTVL.

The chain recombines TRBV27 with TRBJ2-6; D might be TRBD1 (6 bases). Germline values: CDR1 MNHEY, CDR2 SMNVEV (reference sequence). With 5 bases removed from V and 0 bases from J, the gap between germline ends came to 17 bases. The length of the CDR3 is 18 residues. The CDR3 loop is CASSLFWTDSSGANVLTF. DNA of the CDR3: TGTGCCAGCAGTCTATTCTGGACAGACAGCTCTGGGGCCAACGTCCTGACTTTC.

DNA for the CDR3: TGTGCCAGCAGCCAAATGATTAATCAGCCCCAGCATTTT. It codes for CASSQMINQPQHF. The J gene is TRBJ1-5, the V gene TRBV3-1 (or the pseudogene TRBV3-2); the D is unclear. This CDR3 spans 13 amino acids. Germline V gene data show CDR1 as LGHDT and CDR2 as YNNKEL (reference sequence). V was shortened by 2 bases and J by 4 bases, with 6 bases between the two germline ends.

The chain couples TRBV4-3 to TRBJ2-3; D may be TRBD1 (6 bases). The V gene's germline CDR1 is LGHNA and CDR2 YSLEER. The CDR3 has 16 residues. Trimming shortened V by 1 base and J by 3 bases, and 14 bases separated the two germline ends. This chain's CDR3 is CASSQGAGQGTDTQYF. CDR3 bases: TGCGCCAGCAGCCAAGGGGCGGGCCAGGGGACAGATACGCAGTATTTT.

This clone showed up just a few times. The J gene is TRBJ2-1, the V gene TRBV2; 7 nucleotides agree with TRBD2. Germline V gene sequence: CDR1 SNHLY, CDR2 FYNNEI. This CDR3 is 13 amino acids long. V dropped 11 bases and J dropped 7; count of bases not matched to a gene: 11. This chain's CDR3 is CAGLNGGRNEQFF. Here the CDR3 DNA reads TGTGCCGGCCTGAACGGGGGGAGGAATGAGCAGTTCTTC.

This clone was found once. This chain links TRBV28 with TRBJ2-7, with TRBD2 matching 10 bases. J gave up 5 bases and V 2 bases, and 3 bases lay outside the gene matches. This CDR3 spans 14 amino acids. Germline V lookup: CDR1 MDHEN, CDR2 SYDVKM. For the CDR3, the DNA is TGTGCCAGCAGTTTAAGCGGGGGGGCCCACGAGCAGTACTTC. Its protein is CASSLSGGAHEQYF. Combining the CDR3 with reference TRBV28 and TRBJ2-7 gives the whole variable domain DVKVTQSSRYLVKRTGEKVFLECVQDMDHENMFWYRQDPGLGLRLIYFSYDVKMKEKGDIPEGYSVSREKKERFSLILESASTNQTSMYLCASSLSGGAHEQYFGPGTRLTVT.

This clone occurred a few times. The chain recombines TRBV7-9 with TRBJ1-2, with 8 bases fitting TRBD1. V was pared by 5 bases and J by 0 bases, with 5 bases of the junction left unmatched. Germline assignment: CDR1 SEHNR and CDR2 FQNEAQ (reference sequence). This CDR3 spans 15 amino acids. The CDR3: CASSPGGSTNYGYTF. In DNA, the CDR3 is TGTGCCAGCAGCCCAGGGGGCTCCACTAACTATGGCTACACCTTC. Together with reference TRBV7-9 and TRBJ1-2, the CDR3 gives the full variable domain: DTGVSQNPRHKITKRGQNVTFRCDPISEHNRLYWYRQTLGQGPEFLTYFQNEAQLEKSRLLSDRFSAERPKGSFSTLEIQRTEQGDSAMYLCASSPGGSTNYGYTFGSGTRLTVV.

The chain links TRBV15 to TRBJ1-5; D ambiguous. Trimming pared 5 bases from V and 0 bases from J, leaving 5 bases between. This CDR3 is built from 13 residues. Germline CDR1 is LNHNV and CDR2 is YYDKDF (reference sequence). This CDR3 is CATSGYSNQPQHF. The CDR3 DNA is TGTGCCACCAGCGGGTATAGCAATCAGCCCCAGCATTTT.

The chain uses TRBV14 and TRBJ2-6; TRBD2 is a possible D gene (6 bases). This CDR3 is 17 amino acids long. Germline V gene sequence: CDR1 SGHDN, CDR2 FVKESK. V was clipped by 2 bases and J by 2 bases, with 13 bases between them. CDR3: CASSQWRAGAGANVLTF. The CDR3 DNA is TGTGCCAGCAGCCAATGGAGGGCCGGGGCTGGGGCCAACGTCCTGACTTTC.

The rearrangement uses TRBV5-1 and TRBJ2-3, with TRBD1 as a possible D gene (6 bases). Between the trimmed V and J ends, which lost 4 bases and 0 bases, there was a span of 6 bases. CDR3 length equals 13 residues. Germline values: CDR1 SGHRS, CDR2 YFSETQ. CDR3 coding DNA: TGCGCCAGCAGCCAGGGGAGCACAGATACGCAGTATTTT. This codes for CASSQGSTDTQYF.

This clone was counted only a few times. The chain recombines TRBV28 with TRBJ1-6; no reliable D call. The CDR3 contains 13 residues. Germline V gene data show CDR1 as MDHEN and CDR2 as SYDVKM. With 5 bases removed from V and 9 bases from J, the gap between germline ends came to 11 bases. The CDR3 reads CASSVRGGSPLHF. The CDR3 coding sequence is TGTGCCAGCAGTGTGCGGGGAGGTTCACCCCTCCACTTT.

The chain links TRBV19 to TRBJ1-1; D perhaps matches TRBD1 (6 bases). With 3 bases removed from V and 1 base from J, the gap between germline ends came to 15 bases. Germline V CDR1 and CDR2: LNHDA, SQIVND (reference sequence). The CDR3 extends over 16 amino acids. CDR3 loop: CASSMWQGTGNTEAFF. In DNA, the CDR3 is TGTGCCAGTAGTATGTGGCAGGGGACGGGGAACACTGAAGCTTTCTTT.

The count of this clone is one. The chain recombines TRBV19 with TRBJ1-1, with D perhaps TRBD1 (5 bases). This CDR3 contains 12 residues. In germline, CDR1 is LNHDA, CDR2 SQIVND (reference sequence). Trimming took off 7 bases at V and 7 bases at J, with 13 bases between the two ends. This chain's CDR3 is CASMQGLSEAFF. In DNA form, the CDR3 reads TGTGCCAGTATGCAGGGACTAAGTGAAGCTTTCTTT.

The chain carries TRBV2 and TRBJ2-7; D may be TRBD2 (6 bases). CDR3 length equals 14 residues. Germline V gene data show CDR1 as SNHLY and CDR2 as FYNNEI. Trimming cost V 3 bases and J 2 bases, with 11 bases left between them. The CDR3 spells CASSEEGGPYEQYF. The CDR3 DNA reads TGTGCCAGCAGTGAGGAAGGAGGGCCCTACGAGCAGTACTTC.

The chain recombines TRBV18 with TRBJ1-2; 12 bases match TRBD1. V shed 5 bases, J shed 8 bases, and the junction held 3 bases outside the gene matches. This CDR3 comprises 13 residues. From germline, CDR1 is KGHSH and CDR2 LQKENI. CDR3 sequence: CASSAGTGGGYTF. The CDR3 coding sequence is TGTGCCAGCTCAGCAGGGACAGGGGGCGGCTACACCTTC.

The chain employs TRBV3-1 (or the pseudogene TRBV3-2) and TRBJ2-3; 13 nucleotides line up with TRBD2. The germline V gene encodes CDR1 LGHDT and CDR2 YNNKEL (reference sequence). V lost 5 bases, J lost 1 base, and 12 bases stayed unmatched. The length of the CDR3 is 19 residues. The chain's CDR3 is CASSDVTSGGLAGTDTQYF. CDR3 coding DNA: TGTGCCAGCAGCGATGTGACTAGCGGGGGGTTAGCGGGCACAGATACGCAGTATTTT.

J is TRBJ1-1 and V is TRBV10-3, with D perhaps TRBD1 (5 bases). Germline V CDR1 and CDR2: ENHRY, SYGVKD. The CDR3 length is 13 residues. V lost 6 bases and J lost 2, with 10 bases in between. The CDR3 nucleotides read TGTGCCATCAGGGAGACAGCTAACACTGAAGCTTTCTTT. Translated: CAIRETANTEAFF.

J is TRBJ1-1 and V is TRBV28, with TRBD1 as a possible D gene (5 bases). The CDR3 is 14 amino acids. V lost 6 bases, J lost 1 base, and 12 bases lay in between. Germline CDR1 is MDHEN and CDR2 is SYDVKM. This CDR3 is CASRLDSWNTEAFF. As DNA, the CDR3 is TGTGCCAGCAGACTCGACAGTTGGAACACTGAAGCTTTCTTT.

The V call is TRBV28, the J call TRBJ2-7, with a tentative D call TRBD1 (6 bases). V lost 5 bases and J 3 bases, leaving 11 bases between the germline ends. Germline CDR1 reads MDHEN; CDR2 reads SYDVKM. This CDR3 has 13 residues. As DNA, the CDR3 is TGTGCCAGCAGTACCGACAGGTTCTACGAGCAGTACTTC. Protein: CASSTDRFYEQYF.

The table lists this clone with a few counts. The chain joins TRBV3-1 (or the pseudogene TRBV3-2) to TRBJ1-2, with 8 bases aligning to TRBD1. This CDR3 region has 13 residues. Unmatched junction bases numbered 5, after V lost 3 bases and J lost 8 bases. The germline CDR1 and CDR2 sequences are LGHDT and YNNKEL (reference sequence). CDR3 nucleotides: TGTGCCAGCAGCCACGACAGGGGATACGGCTACACCTTC. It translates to CASSHDRGYGYTF.

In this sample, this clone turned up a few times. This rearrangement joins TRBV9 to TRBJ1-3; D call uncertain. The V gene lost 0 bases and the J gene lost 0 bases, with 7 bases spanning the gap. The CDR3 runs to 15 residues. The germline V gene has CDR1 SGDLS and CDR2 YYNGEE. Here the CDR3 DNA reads TGTGCCAGCAGCGTAGACGGCGTCTCTGGAAACACCATATATTTT. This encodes CASSVDGVSGNTIYF.